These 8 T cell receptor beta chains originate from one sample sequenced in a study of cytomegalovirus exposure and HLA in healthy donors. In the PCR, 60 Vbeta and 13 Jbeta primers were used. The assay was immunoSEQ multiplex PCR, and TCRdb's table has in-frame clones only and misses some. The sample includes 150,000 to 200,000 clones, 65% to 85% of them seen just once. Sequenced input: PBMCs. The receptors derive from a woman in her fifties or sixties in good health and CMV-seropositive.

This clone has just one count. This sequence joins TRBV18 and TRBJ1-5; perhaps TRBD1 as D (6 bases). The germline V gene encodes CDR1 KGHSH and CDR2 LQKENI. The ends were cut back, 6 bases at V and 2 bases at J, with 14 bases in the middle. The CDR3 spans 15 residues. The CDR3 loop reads CASSLQGIGNQPQHF. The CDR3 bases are TGTGCCAGCTCTCTTCAGGGGATAGGCAATCAGCCCCAGCATTTT.

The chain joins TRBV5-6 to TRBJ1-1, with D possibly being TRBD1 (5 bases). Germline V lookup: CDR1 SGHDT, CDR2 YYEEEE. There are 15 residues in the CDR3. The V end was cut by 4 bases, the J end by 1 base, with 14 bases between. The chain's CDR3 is CASSATGLSNTEAFF. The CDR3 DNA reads TGTGCCAGCAGCGCAACGGGACTTTCGAACACTGAAGCTTTCTTT.

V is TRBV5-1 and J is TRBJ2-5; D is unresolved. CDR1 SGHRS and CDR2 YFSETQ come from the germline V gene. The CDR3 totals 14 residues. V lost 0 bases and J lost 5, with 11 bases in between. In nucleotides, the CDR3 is TGCGCCAGCAGCTTGGATCCAGGTTCGGAGACCCAGTACTTC. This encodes CASSLDPGSETQYF.

CDR3 loop: CAISDGPGGDQPQHF. CDR3 bases: TGTGCCATCAGTGACGGACCCGGAGGGGATCAGCCCCAGCATTTT. The chain has TRBV10-3 and TRBJ1-5, with D tentatively TRBD1 (5 bases). Trimming took off 3 bases at V and 5 bases at J, with 14 bases between the two ends. Germline CDR1 and CDR2: ENHRY and SYGVKD. CDR3 size: 15 residues.

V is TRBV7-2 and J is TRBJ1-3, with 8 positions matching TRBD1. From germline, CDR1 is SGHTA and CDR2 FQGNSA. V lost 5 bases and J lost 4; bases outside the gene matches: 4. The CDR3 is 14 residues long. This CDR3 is CASSLRGHGNTIYF. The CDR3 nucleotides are TGTGCCAGCAGCCTCAGGGGGCACGGAAACACCATATATTTT.

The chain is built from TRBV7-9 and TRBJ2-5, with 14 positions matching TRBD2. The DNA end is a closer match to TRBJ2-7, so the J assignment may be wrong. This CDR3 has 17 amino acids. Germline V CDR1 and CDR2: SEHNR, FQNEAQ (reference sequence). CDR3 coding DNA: TGTGCCAGCAGCTTAGGGACTAGCGGGGGGTATCTAGACGAGCAGTACTTC. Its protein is CASSLGTSGGYLDEQYF.

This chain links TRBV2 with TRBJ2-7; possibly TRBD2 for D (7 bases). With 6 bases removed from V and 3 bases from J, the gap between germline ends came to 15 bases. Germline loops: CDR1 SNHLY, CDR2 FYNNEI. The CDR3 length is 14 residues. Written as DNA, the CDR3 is TGTGCCAGCAGGGAGGGGGGGAGTTACTACGAGCAGTACTTC. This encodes CASREGGSYYEQYF. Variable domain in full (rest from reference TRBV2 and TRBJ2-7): EPEVTQTPSHQVTQMGQEVILRCVPISNHLYFYWYRQILGQKVEFLVSFYNNEISEKSEIFDDQFSVERPDGSNFTLKIRSTKLEDSAMYFCASREGGSYYEQYFGPGTRLTVT.

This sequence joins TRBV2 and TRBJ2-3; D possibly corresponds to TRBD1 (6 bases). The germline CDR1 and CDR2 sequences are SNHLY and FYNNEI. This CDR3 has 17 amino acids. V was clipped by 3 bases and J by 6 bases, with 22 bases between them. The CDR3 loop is CASSDGRGFQGSDTQYF. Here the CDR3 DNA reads TGTGCCAGCAGTGACGGAAGGGGGTTTCAAGGTAGCGATACGCAGTATTTT.